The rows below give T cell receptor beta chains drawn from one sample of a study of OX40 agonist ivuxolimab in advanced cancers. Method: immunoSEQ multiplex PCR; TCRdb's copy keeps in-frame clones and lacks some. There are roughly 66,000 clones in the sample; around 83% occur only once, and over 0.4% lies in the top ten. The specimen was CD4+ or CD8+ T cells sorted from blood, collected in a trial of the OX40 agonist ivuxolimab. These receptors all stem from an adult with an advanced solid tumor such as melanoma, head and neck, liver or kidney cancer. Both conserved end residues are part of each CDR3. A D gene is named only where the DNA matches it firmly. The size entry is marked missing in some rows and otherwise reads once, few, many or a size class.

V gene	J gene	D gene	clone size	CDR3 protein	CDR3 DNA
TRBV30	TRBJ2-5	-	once	CAWSVSGGTQYF	TGTGCCTGGAGTGTGTCCGGCGGGACCCAGTACTTC
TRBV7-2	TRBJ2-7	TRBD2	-	CASSLRTSGTYEQYF	TGTGCCAGCAGCCTACGGACTAGCGGCACCTACGAGCAGTACTTC
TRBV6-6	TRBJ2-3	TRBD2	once	CASSYSAGGADTQYF	TGTGCCAGCAGTTACTCGGCGGGGGGGGCAGATACGCAGTATTTT
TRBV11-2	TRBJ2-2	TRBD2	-	CASTSGGGTGELFF	TGTGCCAGCACCTCCGGGGGAGGGACCGGGGAGCTGTTTTTT
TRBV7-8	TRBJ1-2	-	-	CASSLLQGAYGYTF	TGTGCCAGCAGCTTGCTTCAGGGAGCCTATGGCTACACCTTC
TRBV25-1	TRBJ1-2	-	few	CASSAGYYYTF	TGTGCCAGCAGTGCAGGGTACTACTACACCTTC
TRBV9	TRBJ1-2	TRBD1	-	CASSVSGQGSYTF	TGTGCCAGCAGCGTATCGGGACAGGGGAGCTACACCTTC
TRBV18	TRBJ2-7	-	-	CASSPPGHQEQYF	TGTGCCAGCTCACCACCGGGACACCAAGAGCAGTACTTC
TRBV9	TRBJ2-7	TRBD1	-	CASSVGTQQGFEYEQYF	TGTGCCAGCAGCGTAGGAACCCAACAGGGGTTCGAGTACGAGCAGTACTTC
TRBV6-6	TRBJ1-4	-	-	CASRPRGANEKLFF	TGTGCCAGCAGACCCCGGGGGGCTAATGAAAAACTGTTTTTT
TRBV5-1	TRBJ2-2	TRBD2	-	CASSSPSGRPTGELFF	TGCGCCAGCAGCTCGCCCTCCGGGAGGCCCACCGGGGAGCTGTTTTTT
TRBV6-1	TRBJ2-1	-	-	CASSAPNEQFF	TGTGCCAGCAGTGCCCCCAATGAGCAGTTCTTC
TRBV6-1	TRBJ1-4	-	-	CASRGFRNEKLFF	TGTGCCAGCAGGGGGTTTCGAAATGAAAAACTGTTTTTT
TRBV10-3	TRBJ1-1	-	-	CAIRGGQLEAFF	TGTGCCATCAGGGGCGGACAGTTAGAAGCTTTCTTT
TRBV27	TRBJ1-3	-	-	CASSQGRNSGNTIYF	TGTGCCAGCAGTCAGGGACGGAACTCTGGAAACACCATATATTTT
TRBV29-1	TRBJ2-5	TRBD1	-	CSVEGQTQETQYF	TGCAGCGTTGAGGGACAGACCCAAGAGACCCAGTACTTC
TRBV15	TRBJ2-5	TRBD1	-	CATSPGDRQETQYF	TGTGCCACCAGCCCGGGGGACAGGCAAGAGACCCAGTACTTC
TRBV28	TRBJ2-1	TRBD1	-	CASSPWTGNEQFF	TGTGCCAGCAGTCCCTGGACAGGAAATGAGCAGTTCTTC
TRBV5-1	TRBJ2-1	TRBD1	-	CASSSGGSSYNEQFF	TGCGCCAGCAGCTCAGGGGGAAGCTCCTACAATGAGCAGTTCTTC
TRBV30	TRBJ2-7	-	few	CAWRSSYEQYF	TGTGCCTGGAGATCGTCTTACGAGCAGTACTTC
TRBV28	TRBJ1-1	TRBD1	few	CASSLLSGQGPSGF	TGTGCCAGCAGTCTCCTATCGGGACAGGGCCCGTCCGGCTTT
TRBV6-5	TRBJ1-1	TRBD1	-	CASSYLWNRGHAEAFF	TGTGCCAGCAGTTACCTTTGGAACAGGGGGCACGCTGAAGCTTTCTTT
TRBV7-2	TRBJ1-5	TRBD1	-	CASSLRTGSGQPQHF	TGTGCCAGCAGCTTACGGACAGGGTCCGGTCAGCCCCAGCATTTT
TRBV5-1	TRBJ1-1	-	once	CASSGAQGQRAPEAFF	TGCGCCAGCAGCGGGGCGCAGGGGCAGAGGGCCCCTGAAGCTTTCTTT
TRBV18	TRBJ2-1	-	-	CASSIGGGLVLNEQFF	TGTGCCAGCTCAATAGGGGGCGGACTAGTGCTCAATGAGCAGTTCTTC
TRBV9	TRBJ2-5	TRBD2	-	CASSVATSLAGQETQYF	TGTGCCAGCAGCGTAGCTACGTCGCTAGCGGGCCAAGAGACCCAGTACTTC
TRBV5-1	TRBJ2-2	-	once	CASSLGLAGTGELFF	TGCGCCAGCAGCTTGGGGCTAGCAGGCACCGGGGAGCTGTTTTTT
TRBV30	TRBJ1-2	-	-	CAWSPNINYGYTF	TGTGCCTGGAGTCCGAACATCAACTATGGCTACACCTTC
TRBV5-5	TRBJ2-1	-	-	CASSLGVSGYNEQFF	TGTGCCAGCAGCTTGGGGGTTAGCGGCTACAATGAGCAGTTCTTC
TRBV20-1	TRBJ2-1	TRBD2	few	CSARLALQFF	TGCAGTGCAAGACTAGCGTTGCAGTTCTTC
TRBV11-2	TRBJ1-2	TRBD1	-	CASSRHPRGRFQDGYTF	TGTGCCAGCAGCCGCCACCCGAGGGGGCGGTTCCAGGATGGCTACACCTTC
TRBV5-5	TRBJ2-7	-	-	CASSFVAGTYEQYF	TGTGCCAGCAGCTTCGTCGCTGGCACCTACGAGCAGTACTTC
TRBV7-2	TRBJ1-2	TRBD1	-	CASSTRTGNRYGYTF	TGTGCCAGCAGCACCCGGACAGGGAACCGCTATGGCTACACCTTC
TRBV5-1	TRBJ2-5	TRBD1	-	CASSLGQGSETQYF	TGCGCCAGCAGCTTGGGACAGGGATCCGAGACCCAGTACTTC
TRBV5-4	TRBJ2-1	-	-	CASSPNEQFF	TGTGCCAGCAGCCCCAATGAGCAGTTCTTC
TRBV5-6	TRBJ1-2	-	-	CASSASGARNYGYTF	TGTGCCAGCAGCGCCTCGGGGGCTCGTAACTATGGCTACACCTTC
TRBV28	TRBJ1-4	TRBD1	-	CASSPPPGTGDEKLFF	TGTGCCAGCAGCCCACCCCCCGGGACAGGGGACGAAAAACTGTTTTTT
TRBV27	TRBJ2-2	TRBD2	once	CASSLGLAVTGELFF	TGTGCCAGCAGTTTGGGACTAGCGGTCACCGGGGAGCTGTTTTTT
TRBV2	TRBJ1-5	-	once	CASRADAQPQHF	TGTGCCAGCAGGGCCGACGCGCAGCCCCAGCATTTT
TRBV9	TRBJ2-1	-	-	CASSSRTVSNEQFF	TGTGCCAGCAGCTCACGCACGGTCTCTAATGAGCAGTTCTTC
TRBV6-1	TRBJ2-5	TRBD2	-	CASSFSGGKETQYF	TGTGCCAGCAGTTTTAGCGGGGGAAAAGAGACCCAGTACTTC
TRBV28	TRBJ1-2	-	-	CASSFRGLQSGYTF	TGTGCCAGCAGTTTTAGGGGTTTGCAATCCGGCTACACCTTC